These 27 T cell receptor beta chains came from one sample sequenced in a study of Graves' ophthalmopathy and Graves' hyperthyroidism. RNA transcripts yielded amplified TCR beta CDR3 regions. Scientists carried out first-round RT-PCR using HTBI primers and then a second-round multiplex PCR. In TCRdb, the multiplex PCR reads were re-called with MiXCR into one record per CDR3 protein. Of approximately 500,000 distinct CDR3 sequences listed, under 15% are singletons. Sequencing was carried out using blood. These receptors were taken from a woman aged 25 to 39 with Graves' ophthalmopathy.

The gene calls are TRBV11-2 and TRBJ1-1; TRBD1 matches 9 bases. The CDR3 loop spans 16 amino acids. The V gene's germline CDR1 is SGHAT and CDR2 FQNNGV. V dropped 3 bases and J dropped 5; count of bases not matched to a gene: 10. As DNA, the CDR3 is TGTGCCAGCAGCTTCCGGACAGGGGTGGGGGGGACTGAAGCTTTCTTT. It is translated as CASSFRTGVGGTEAFF.

As to this clonotype: The junction departs from germline at one end; a sequencing error may be responsible. This sequence joins TRBV6-5 and TRBJ1-2, with TRBD1 identical over 8 bases. The CDR3 covers 13 residues. Germline V gives CDR1 MNHEY, CDR2 SVGAGI. CDR3 sequence reads: CASSYGTGYGYSF. The CDR3 nucleotides are TGTGCCAGCAGTTACGGGACAGGCTATGGCTACTCCTTC.

This clonotype appeared many times. The chain is built from TRBV19 and TRBJ1-5, with TRBD1 matching over 7 bases. With 0 bases clipped from V and 5 bases from J, the junction kept 7 bases outside the gene matches. Germline V gene data show CDR1 as LNHDA and CDR2 as SQIVND (reference sequence). The CDR3 spans 16 residues. The CDR3 DNA reads as TGTGCCAGTAGTATAGACCGGACAGGTGGTTATCAGCCCCAGCATTTT. It codes for CASSIDRTGGYQPQHF. The full variable domain, rest sourced from reference TRBV19 and TRBJ1-5, is DGGITQSPKYLFRKEGQNVTLSCEQNLNHDAMYWYRQDPGQGLRLIYYSQIVNDFQKGDIAEGYSVSREKKESFPLTVTSAQKNPTAFYLCASSIDRTGGYQPQHFGDGTRLSIL.

To note about this clonotype: A read error may explain this, as a much larger clone is one base away. The chain uses TRBV5-4 and TRBJ1-2, with D possibly matching TRBD1 (6 bases). The CDR3 is 13 amino acids. Germline loops: CDR1 SGHNT, CDR2 YYREEE (reference sequence). For the CDR3, the DNA is TGTGCCTGCAGCCTTCACAGGGAGGGTAGCTACACCTTC. Protein product: CACSLHREGSYTF.

At least ten counts were recorded for this clonotype. The V and J genes are TRBV19 and TRBJ1-5, with D perhaps matching TRBD1 (6 bases). There are 14 residues in the CDR3. CDR1 is LNHDA and CDR2 is SQIVND in the germline V gene (reference sequence). Trimming cost V 4 bases and J 7 bases, with 14 bases left between them. In nucleotides, the CDR3 is TGTGCCAGTAGTACGGGACAAGATATCCAGCCCCAGCATTTT. Translating it yields CASSTGQDIQPQHF.

This clonotype was counted at least ten times. The rearrangement joins TRBV28 to TRBJ1-2; TRBD1 agrees at 9 bases. The V gene end was trimmed by 2 bases and the J gene end by 3 bases; junction bases not matched to a gene: 10. The CDR3 consists of 17 residues. Germline loops: CDR1 MDHEN, CDR2 SYDVKM. DNA for the CDR3: TGTGCCAGCAGTTTACTCCCCGGGACAGGGATGCACTATGGCTACACCTTC. It encodes CASSLLPGTGMHYGYTF.

The table lists this clonotype with many counts. The gene calls are TRBV18 and TRBJ1-2; 8 nucleotides line up with TRBD1. The CDR3 is 16 residues long. Germline V gives CDR1 KGHSH, CDR2 LQKENI. The J segment lost 4 bases and the V segment lost 3 bases, leaving 10 bases of the junction unmatched. CDR3 region: CASSPEGQGLLYGYTF. CDR3 DNA: TGTGCCAGCTCACCGGAAGGACAGGGCCTTCTCTATGGCTACACCTTC.

Ten or more counts support this clonotype. V gene TRBV7-3 combines with J gene TRBJ1-1; weak D call: TRBD1 (5 bases). The CDR3 is made up of 12 amino acids. Between the trimmed V and J ends, which lost 5 bases and 6 bases, there was a span of 10 bases. Germline CDR1 is SGHTA and CDR2 is FQGTGA. CDR3 sequence: CASSERGAEAFF. The CDR3 nucleotides are TGTGCCAGCAGCGAGCGGGGCGCTGAAGCTTTCTTT.

The sample holds many counts of this clonotype. The V gene is TRBV2, the J gene TRBJ1-1, with D hard to call. The ends were cut back, 1 base at V and 4 bases at J, with 13 bases in the middle. The CDR3 length is 15 residues. CDR1 and CDR2 from the germline V gene are SNHLY and FYNNEI. In DNA form, the CDR3 reads TGTGCCAGCAGTGAAGAAGGAGGGTGGGGCACTGAAGCTTTCTTT. This sequence encodes CASSEEGGWGTEAFF.

This clonotype was picked up many times. The V and J genes are TRBV6-1 and TRBJ1-5; a possible D gene is TRBD1 (6 bases). The CDR3 contains 12 residues. The germline V gene encodes CDR1 MNHNS and CDR2 SASEGT. V lost 4 bases to trimming and J lost 7 bases, with 8 bases between them. The CDR3 spells CASSVRGQPQHF. Here the CDR3 DNA reads TGTGCCAGCAGTGTCAGGGGACAGCCCCAGCATTTT.

This clonotype was observed many times. V usage is TRBV5-1 and J usage is TRBJ1-3; TRBD1 is a possible D gene (6 bases). Trimming removed 4 bases at V and 3 bases at J, with 11 bases between. CDR1 is SGHRS, CDR2 YFSETQ, per germline. This CDR3 contains 14 residues. CDR3 coding DNA: TGCGCCAGCAGCAAAGACAGGAGTGGAAACACCATATATTTT. Translating gives CASSKDRSGNTIYF.

This clonotype occurred many times. The chain employs TRBV12-3 or TRBV12-4 and TRBJ1-2; D is undetermined. This CDR3 has 12 residues. V lost 4 bases, J lost 4 bases, and 7 bases lay in between. CDR3 sequence reads: CASSSSSYGYTF. Written as DNA, the CDR3 is TGTGCCAGCAGTTCCAGTTCCTATGGCTACACCTTC.

Ten or more counts support this clonotype. J is TRBJ1-1 and V is TRBV18; perhaps TRBD1 as D (6 bases). V gave up 2 bases and J gave up 6 bases, with 7 bases separating them. Germline V gene lookup returns CDR1 KGHSH and CDR2 LQKENI. There are 12 residues in the CDR3. The CDR3 loop reads CASSPSGAEAFF. Written as DNA, the CDR3 is TGTGCCAGCTCACCATCAGGGGCTGAAGCTTTCTTT.

The genes are TRBV30 and TRBJ1-3, with no clear D. Between the trimmed V and J ends, which lost 3 bases and 7 bases, there was a span of 7 bases. The CDR3 runs 11 residues. Germline-derived CDR1 and CDR2 are GTSNPN and SVGIG (reference sequence). The CDR3 region is CAWRIRNTIYF. In DNA, the CDR3 is TGTGCCTGGAGAATCCGGAACACCATATATTTT.

There are many counts of this clonotype. This sequence joins TRBV28 and TRBJ2-2; 7 nucleotides align to TRBD1. Trimming at V came to 7 bases and at J to 5 bases, leaving 16 bases not matched to a gene. The V gene's germline CDR1 is MDHEN and CDR2 SYDVKM. This CDR3 contains 17 residues. The chain's CDR3 is CASTPTRSPGQTGELFF. The CDR3 bases are TGTGCCAGCACCCCAACCCGATCCCCGGGACAGACCGGGGAGCTGTTTTTT.

In its sample, this clonotype was seen many times. The gene calls are TRBV19 and TRBJ2-7, with D unclear. Germline CDR1 is LNHDA and CDR2 is SQIVND (reference sequence). This CDR3 has 13 amino acids. Trimming removed 5 bases from V and 1 base from J, with 9 bases in between. This CDR3 reads CASSLDASYEQYF. The CDR3, as DNA: TGTGCCAGTAGTTTGGACGCTTCCTACGAGCAGTACTTC.

The sample holds many counts of this clonotype. The chain employs TRBV27 and TRBJ1-5, with unresolved D. Germline CDR1 and CDR2: MNHEY and SMNVEV (reference sequence). Trimming removed 2 bases at V and 6 bases at J, with 11 bases between. This CDR3 has 14 residues. CDR3 sequence: CASSLVGFSQPQHF. CDR3 in DNA: TGTGCCAGCAGTTTAGTCGGATTTAGTCAGCCCCAGCATTTT.

The CDR3 spells CASSLGLAGGPLVAGELFF. For the CDR3, the DNA is TGTGCCAGCTCATTGGGACTAGCGGGAGGCCCCCTTGTCGCCGGGGAGCTGTTTTTT. The chain uses TRBV18 and TRBJ2-2, with 15 positions matching TRBD2. The germline gives CDR1 KGHSH, CDR2 LQKENI. V lost 5 bases, J lost 6 bases, and 13 bases stayed unmatched. CDR3 size: 19 residues.

This clonotype was seen a handful of times. Here the CDR3 DNA reads TGTGCCAGCAGCCAAGCTACTGGCTACACCTTC. It yields the protein CASSQATGYTF. V usage is TRBV3-1 and J usage is TRBJ1-2, with D unclear. V was cut by 1 base and J by 7 bases, with 4 bases left in between. The CDR3 extends over 11 amino acids. CDR1 LGHDT and CDR2 YNNKEL come from the germline V gene (reference sequence). Complete variable domain (other parts from reference TRBV3-1 and TRBJ1-2): DTAVSQTPKYLVTQMGNDKSIKCEQNLGHDTMYWYKQDSKKFLKIMFSYNNKELIINETVPNRFSPKSPDKAHLNLHINSLELGDSAVYFCASSQATGYTFGSGTRLTVV.

This clonotype was seen many times. This rearrangement joins TRBV9 to TRBJ2-7; the D is unclear. V was cut by 4 bases and J by 6 bases, with 14 bases left in between. The CDR3 length is 13 residues. Germline loops: CDR1 SGDLS, CDR2 YYNGEE. The CDR3, as DNA: TGTGCCAGCAGCCAAAGTGGAGAGTTCGAGCAGTACTTC. It codes for CASSQSGEFEQYF.

This clonotype was seen many times. V is TRBV7-9 and J is TRBJ2-7; TRBD2 agrees at 12 bases. The germline gives CDR1 SEHNR, CDR2 FQNEAQ (reference sequence). The CDR3 length is 15 residues. The J segment lost 5 bases and the V segment lost 7 bases, leaving 9 bases of the junction unmatched. CDR3 sequence reads: CASISSGRAGNEQYF. In DNA form, the CDR3 reads TGTGCCAGCATATCTAGCGGGAGGGCCGGTAACGAGCAGTACTTC. Full variable domain (rest looked up from reference TRBV7-9 and TRBJ2-7): DTGVSQNPRHKITKRGQNVTFRCDPISEHNRLYWYRQTLGQGPEFLTYFQNEAQLEKSRLLSDRFSAERPKGSFSTLEIQRTEQGDSAMYLCASISSGRAGNEQYFGPGTRLTVT.

This clonotype was recorded many times. This chain connects TRBV5-6 to TRBJ1-5, with TRBD1 identical over 11 bases. CDR1 is SGHDT, CDR2 YYEEEE, per germline. The V and J ends lost 5 bases and 6 bases, in that order; junction bases with no gene match: 7. CDR3 length: 15 amino acids. The CDR3: CASSLGTGGIQPQHF. The CDR3 DNA sequence: TGTGCCAGCAGTCTCGGGACAGGGGGTATTCAGCCCCAGCATTTT.

This clonotype was seen ten or more times. The J gene is TRBJ2-7, the V gene TRBV28; D may be TRBD2 (5 bases). V was pared by 5 bases and J by 12 bases, with 20 bases between. Germline V gene data show CDR1 as MDHEN and CDR2 as SYDVKM. This CDR3 has 13 amino acids. The CDR3 spells CASSAVEGASPYF. CDR3 nucleotides: TGTGCCAGCAGTGCGGTCGAGGGCGCCTCTCCGTACTTC.

This clonotype was observed at least ten times. The CDR3 sequence: CASRGYTF. CDR3 sequence (DNA): TGTGCCAGTCGGGGCTACACCTTC. This sequence joins TRBV2 and TRBJ1-2; D is undetermined. Germline V gene lookup returns CDR1 SNHLY and CDR2 FYNNEI. Trimming cost V 9 bases and J 8 bases, with 4 bases left between them. This CDR3 is 8 amino acids long.

This clonotype came up many times. The chain is built from TRBV6-5 and TRBJ1-2, with D perhaps TRBD1 (5 bases). The V end was cut by 2 bases, the J end by 4 bases, with 14 bases between. The CDR3 is 15 amino acids. Per germline, CDR1 MNHEY and CDR2 SVGAGI. The CDR3 nucleotides read TGTGCCAGCAGTTACCCGGGGACGTTGGGCTATGGCTACACCTTC. Residues: CASSYPGTLGYGYTF.

This clonotype was recorded at least ten times. The genes are TRBV27 and TRBJ2-2, with D possibly being TRBD1 (5 bases). Germline CDR1 MNHEY, CDR2 SMNVEV (reference sequence). This CDR3 is 15 amino acids long. Trimming took off 4 bases at V and 3 bases at J, with 12 bases between the two ends. CDR3 sequence reads: CASSYNRRDTGELFF. DNA for the CDR3: TGTGCCAGCAGTTACAATCGCAGGGACACCGGGGAGCTGTTTTTT.

CDR3 sequence reads: CASSVAGTGLNTEAFF. CDR3 DNA: TGTGCCAGCAGCGTCGCCGGGACAGGGTTGAACACTGAAGCTTTCTTT. V is TRBV9 and J is TRBJ1-1, with 9 bases lining up with TRBD1. The CDR3 is 16 residues long. After removal of 2 bases from V and 0 bases from J, the junction contained 5 bases not matched to a gene. Germline V gene lookup returns CDR1 SGDLS and CDR2 YYNGEE.